This T cell receptor beta chain was identified during a study of early T cells in non-severe SARS-CoV-2 infection. Study in general: The sequenced material was bulk RNA from unsorted whole blood, and its chains were unpaired. General study findings and limits: Clonotype matching in VDJdb favored anti-spike CD8 responses and did not capture private and CD4 specificities.

For this clonotype: Its antigen is undetermined.

V trimming: 5 bases; J trimming: 6 bases; junction bases outside the gene matches: 3. CDR1 and CDR2 from the germline V gene are MDHEN and SYDVKM. The CDR3 covers 12 residues. As part of library construction, unique molecular identifiers were attached to individual cDNA molecules. One entry per CDR3 protein results from TCRdb running MiXCR on the 5' RACE reads. The sample lists roughly 55,000 distinct CDR3 sequences; 14% to 15% were seen once. This sequence joins TRBV28 and TRBJ1-1; 7 positions agree with TRBD1. The receptor was derived from an adult who was a healthcare worker with PCR-confirmed SARS-CoV-2 infection or an uninfected control (not recorded which). Sequenced material: whole blood, taken at baseline. The CDR3 here is CASSTGVPEAFF. The CDR3 bases are TGTGCCAGCAGTACAGGGGTCCCTGAAGCTTTCTTT.